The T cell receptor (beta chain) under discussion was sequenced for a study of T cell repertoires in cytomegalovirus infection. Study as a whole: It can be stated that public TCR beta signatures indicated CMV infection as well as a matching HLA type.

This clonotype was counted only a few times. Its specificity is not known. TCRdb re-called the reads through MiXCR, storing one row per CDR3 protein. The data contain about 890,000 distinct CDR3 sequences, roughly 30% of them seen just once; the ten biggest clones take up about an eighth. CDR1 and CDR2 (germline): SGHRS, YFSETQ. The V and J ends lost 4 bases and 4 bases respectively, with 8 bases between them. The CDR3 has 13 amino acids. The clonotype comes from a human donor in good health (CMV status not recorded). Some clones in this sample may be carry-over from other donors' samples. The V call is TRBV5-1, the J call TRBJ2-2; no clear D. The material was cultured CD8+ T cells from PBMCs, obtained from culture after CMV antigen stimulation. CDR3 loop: CASSPWTTGELFF. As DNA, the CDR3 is TGCGCCAGCAGCCCATGGACCACCGGGGAGCTGTTTTTT.